This record looks at one T cell receptor beta chain sequence and its context. Its antigen is currently unknown. Germline V gene data show CDR1 as MDHEN and CDR2 as SYDVKM. This CDR3 comprises 17 residues. V was clipped by 6 bases and J by 2 bases; unmatched bases: 8. Synthetic analogs of TCR templates were spiked into every PCR. Measured with immunoSEQ multiplex PCR; TCRdb has only the in-frame clones, and not every one. The table records approximately 39,000 clones, 75% to 90% of them present only once. This sample is drawn from a study of PD-L1 blockade in urothelial cancer. About the study: When blood samples were assessed, the median T cell count was some 140,000. General study results and limits: Pretreatment TCR clonality in blood, when below the median, was predictive of better survival.

Patients suffered from locally advanced or metastatic urothelial carcinoma. This receptor was identified in a man between 60 and 70 years old with urothelial cancer. V gene TRBV28 combines with J gene TRBJ2-3; 13 bases are shared with TRBD2. The starting material was PBMCs, obtained around atezolizumab (anti-PD-L1) treatment. CDR3 protein: CASSPSGLAGFTDTQYF. The CDR3 coding sequence is TGTGCCAGCAGCCCCTCGGGACTAGCGGGATTCACAGATACGCAGTATTTT.